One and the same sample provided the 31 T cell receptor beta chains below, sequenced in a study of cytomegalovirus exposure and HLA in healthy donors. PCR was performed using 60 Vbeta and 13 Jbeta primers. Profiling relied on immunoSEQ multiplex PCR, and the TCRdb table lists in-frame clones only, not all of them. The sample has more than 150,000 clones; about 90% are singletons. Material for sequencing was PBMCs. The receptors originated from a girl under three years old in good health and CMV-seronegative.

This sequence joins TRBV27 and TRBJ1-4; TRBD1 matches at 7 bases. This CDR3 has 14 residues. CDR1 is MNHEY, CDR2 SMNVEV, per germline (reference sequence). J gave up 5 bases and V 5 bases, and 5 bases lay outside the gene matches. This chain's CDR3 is CASSTTGTNEKLFF. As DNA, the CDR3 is TGTGCCAGCAGTACGACAGGGACCAATGAAAAACTGTTTTTT.

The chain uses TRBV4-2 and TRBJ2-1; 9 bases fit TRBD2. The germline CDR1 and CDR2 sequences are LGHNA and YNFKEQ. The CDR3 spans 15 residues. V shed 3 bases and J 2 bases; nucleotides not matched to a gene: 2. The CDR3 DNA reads TGTGCCAGCAGCCACCTAGCGGGGCCCTACAATGAGCAGTTCTTC. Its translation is CASSHLAGPYNEQFF.

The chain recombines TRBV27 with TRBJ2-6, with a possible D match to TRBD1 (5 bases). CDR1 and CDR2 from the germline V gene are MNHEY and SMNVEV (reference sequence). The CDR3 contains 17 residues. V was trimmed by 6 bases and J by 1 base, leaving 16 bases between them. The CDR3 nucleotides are TGTGCCAGCAGCCAGGGAAGGCATAGGTCTGGGGCCAACGTCCTGACTTTC. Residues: CASSQGRHRSGANVLTF. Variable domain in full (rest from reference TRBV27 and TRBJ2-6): EAQVTQNPRYLITVTGKKLTVTCSQNMNHEYMSWYRQDPGLGLRQIYYSMNVEVTDKGDVPEGYKVSRKEKRNFPLILESPSPNQTSLYFCASSQGRHRSGANVLTFGAGSRLTVL.

The CDR3 nucleotides read TGTGCCAGTAGTTGGACAGGAAACTATGGCTACACCTTC. Protein: CASSWTGNYGYTF. The chain employs TRBV19 and TRBJ1-2, with TRBD1 identical over 7 bases. The CDR3 runs to 13 residues. V lost 5 bases to trimming and J lost 2 bases; unmatched junction nucleotides: 2. Germline CDR1 and CDR2: LNHDA and SQIVND (reference sequence).

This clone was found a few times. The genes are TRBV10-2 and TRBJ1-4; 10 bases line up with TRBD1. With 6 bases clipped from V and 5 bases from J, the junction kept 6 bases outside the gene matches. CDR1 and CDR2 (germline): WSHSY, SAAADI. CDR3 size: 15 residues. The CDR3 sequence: CASRRTGGPNEKLFF. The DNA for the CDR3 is TGCGCCAGCAGAAGGACAGGGGGGCCAAATGAAAAACTGTTTTTT.

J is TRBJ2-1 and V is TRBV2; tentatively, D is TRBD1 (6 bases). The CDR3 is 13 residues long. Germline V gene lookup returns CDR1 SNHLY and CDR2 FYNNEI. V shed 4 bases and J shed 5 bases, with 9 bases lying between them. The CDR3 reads CASSVYRDNEQFF. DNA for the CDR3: TGTGCCAGCAGTGTGTACAGGGACAATGAGCAGTTCTTC.

In nucleotides, the CDR3 is TGCGCCAGCAGCCAACCCCCAGAGAGACTGAACACCGGGGAGCTGTTTTTT. Its translation: CASSQPPERLNTGELFF. The rearrangement joins TRBV4-3 to TRBJ2-2; the D is unclear. Looked up from germline, CDR1 is LGHNA and CDR2 is YSLEER. V was trimmed by 2 bases and J by 1 base, leaving 14 bases between them. This CDR3 has 17 residues.

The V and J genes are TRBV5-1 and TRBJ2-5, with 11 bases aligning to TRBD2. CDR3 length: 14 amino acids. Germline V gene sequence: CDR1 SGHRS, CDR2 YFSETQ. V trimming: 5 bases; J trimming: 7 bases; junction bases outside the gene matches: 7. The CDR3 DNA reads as TGCGCCAGCAGACTTAGCGGGGGGGAGGGGACCCAGTACTTC. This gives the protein CASRLSGGEGTQYF.

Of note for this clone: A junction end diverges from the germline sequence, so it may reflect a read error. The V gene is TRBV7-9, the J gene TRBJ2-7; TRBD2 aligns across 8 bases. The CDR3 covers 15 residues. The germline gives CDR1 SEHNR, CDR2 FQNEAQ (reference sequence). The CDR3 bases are TGTTCCAGCAGCTTACTTCGGGGGGGGGTCTACGAGCAGTACTTC. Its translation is CSSSLLRGGVYEQYF. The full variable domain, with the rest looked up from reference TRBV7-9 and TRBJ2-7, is DTGVSQNPRHKITKRGQNVTFRCDPISEHNRLYWYRQTLGQGPEFLTYFQNEAQLEKSRLLSDRFSAERPKGSFSTLEIQRTEQGDSAMYLCSSSLLRGGVYEQYFGPGTRLTVT.

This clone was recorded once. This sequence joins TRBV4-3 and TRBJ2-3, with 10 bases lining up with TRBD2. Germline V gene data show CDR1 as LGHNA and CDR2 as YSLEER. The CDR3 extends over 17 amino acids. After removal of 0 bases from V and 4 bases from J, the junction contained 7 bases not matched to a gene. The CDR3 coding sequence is TGCGCCAGCAGCCAAGAGACGATAGCGGGAGGATCAGATACGCAGTATTTT. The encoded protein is CASSQETIAGGSDTQYF.

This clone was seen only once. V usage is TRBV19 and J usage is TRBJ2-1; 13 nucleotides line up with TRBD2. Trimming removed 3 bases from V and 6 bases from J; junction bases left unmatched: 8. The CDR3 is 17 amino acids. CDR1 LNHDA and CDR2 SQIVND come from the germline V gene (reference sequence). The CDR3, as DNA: TGTGCCAGTAGTATGTCGGCCCGGACTAGCGGGGGCAATGAGCAGTTCTTC. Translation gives CASSMSARTSGGNEQFF. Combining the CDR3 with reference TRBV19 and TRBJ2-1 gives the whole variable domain DGGITQSPKYLFRKEGQNVTLSCEQNLNHDAMYWYRQDPGQGLRLIYYSQIVNDFQKGDIAEGYSVSREKKESFPLTVTSAQKNPTAFYLCASSMSARTSGGNEQFFGPGTRLTVL.

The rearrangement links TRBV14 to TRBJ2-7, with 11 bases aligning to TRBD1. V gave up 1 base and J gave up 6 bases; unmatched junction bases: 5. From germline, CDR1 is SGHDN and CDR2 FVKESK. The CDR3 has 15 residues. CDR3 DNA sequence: TGTGCCAGCAGCCAAGGCGGACAGGGGGCAGGCGAGCAGTACTTC. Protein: CASSQGGQGAGEQYF.

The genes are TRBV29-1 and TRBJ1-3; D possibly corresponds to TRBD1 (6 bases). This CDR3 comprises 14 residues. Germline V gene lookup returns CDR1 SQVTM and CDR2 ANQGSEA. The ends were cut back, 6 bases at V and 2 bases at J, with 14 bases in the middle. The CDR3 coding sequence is TGCAGCGTACCCGACCCAGGGGCTGGAAACACCATATATTTT. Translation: CSVPDPGAGNTIYF.

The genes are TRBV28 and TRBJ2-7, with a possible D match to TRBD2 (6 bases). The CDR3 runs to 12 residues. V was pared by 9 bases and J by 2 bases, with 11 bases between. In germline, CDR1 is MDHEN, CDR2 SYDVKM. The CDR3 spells CASRTIPYEQYF. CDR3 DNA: TGTGCCAGTAGGACTATACCCTACGAGCAGTACTTC. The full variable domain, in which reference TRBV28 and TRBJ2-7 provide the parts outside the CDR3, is DVKVTQSSRYLVKRTGEKVFLECVQDMDHENMFWYRQDPGLGLRLIYFSYDVKMKEKGDIPEGYSVSREKKERFSLILESASTNQTSMYLCASRTIPYEQYFGPGTRLTVT.

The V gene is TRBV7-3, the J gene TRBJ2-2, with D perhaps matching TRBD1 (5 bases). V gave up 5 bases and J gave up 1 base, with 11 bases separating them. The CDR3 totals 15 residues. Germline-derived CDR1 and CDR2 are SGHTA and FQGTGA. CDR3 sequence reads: CASSDRPGNTGELFF. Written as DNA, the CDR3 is TGTGCCAGCAGCGACAGACCGGGGAACACCGGGGAGCTGTTTTTT.

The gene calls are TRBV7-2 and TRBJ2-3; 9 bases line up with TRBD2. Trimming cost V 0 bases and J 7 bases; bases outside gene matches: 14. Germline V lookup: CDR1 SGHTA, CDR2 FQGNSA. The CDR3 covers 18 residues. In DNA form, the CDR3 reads TGTGCCAGCAGCTTAGCGCCCCTCGTAGCGGGAGTACACCATACGCAGTATTTT. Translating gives CASSLAPLVAGVHHTQYF.

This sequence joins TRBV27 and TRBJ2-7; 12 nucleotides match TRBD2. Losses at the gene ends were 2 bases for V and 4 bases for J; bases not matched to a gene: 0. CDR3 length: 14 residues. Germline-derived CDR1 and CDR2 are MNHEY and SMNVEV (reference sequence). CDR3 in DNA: TGTGCCAGCAGTTTACTAGCGGGGGGGTACGAGCAGTACTTC. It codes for CASSLLAGGYEQYF.

CDR3 in DNA: TGTGCCAGTAGTTCCCCAGGGGCTTACACTGAAGCTTTCTTT. This sequence encodes CASSSPGAYTEAFF. The chain joins TRBV19 to TRBJ1-1; possible D gene TRBD1, 6 bases. The V end lost 5 bases, the J end lost 3 bases, and 13 bases lay between the germline ends. CDR1 and CDR2 from the germline V gene are LNHDA and SQIVND (reference sequence). This CDR3 comprises 14 residues.

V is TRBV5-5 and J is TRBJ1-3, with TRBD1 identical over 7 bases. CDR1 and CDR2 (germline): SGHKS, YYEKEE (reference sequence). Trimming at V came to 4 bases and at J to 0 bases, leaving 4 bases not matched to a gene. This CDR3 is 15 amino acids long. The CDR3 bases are TGTGCCAGCAGCCAGGGGACAGTCTCTGGAAACACCATATATTTT. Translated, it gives CASSQGTVSGNTIYF.

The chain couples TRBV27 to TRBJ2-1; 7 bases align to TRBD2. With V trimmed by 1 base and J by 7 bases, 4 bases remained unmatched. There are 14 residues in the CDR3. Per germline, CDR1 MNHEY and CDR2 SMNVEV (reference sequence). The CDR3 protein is CASSLWGEGNEQFF. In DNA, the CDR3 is TGTGCCAGCAGTTTATGGGGGGAGGGAAATGAGCAGTTCTTC.

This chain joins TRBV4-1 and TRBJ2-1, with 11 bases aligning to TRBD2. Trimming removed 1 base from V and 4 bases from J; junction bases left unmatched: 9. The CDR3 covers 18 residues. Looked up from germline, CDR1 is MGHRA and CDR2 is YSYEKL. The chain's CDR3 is CASSQVAGGMRVYNEQFF. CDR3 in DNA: TGCGCCAGCAGCCAAGTAGCGGGGGGGATGAGAGTATACAATGAGCAGTTCTTC.

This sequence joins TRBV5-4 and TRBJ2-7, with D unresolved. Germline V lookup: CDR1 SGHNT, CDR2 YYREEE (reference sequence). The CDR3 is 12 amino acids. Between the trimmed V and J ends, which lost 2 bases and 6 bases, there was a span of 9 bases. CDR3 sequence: CASSLQGGEQYF. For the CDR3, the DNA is TGTGCCAGCAGCTTACAAGGCGGCGAGCAGTACTTC.

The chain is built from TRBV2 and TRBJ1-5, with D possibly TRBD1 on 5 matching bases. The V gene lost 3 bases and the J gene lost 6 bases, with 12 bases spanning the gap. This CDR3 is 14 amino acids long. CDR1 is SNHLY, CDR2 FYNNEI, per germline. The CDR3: CASSDRDVGQPQHF. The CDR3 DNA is TGTGCCAGCAGTGACAGGGATGTTGGTCAGCCCCAGCATTTT.

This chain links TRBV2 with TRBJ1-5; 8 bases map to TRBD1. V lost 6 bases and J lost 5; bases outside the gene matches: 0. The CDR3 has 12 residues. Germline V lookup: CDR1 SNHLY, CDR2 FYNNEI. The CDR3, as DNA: TGTGCCAGCAGACAGGGGGATCAGCCCCAGCATTTT. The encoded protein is CASRQGDQPQHF.

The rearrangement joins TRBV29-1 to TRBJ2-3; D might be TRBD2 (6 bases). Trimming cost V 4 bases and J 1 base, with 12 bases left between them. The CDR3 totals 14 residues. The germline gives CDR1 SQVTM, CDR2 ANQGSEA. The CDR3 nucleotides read TGCAGCGTTGTGGGGGGATACGGCACAGATACGCAGTATTTT. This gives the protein CSVVGGYGTDTQYF.

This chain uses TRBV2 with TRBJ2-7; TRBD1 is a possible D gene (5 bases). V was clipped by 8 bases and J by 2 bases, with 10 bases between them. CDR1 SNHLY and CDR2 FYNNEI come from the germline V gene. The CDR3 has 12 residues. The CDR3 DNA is TGTGCCAGCCGGGCGGACACCTACGAGCAGTACTTC. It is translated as CASRADTYEQYF. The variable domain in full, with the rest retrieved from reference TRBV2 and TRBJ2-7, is EPEVTQTPSHQVTQMGQEVILRCVPISNHLYFYWYRQILGQKVEFLVSFYNNEISEKSEIFDDQFSVERPDGSNFTLKIRSTKLEDSAMYFCASRADTYEQYFGPGTRLTVT.

In nucleotides, the CDR3 is TGTGCCAGCAGCCCTGGACTAGCGGGAGGGCCCGAGCAGTACTTC. Its translation is CASSPGLAGGPEQYF. This chain uses TRBV9 with TRBJ2-7; the match to TRBD2 covers 15 bases. The CDR3 is 15 amino acids. Germline values: CDR1 SGDLS, CDR2 YYNGEE. Trimming at V came to 4 bases and at J to 6 bases, leaving 5 bases not matched to a gene.

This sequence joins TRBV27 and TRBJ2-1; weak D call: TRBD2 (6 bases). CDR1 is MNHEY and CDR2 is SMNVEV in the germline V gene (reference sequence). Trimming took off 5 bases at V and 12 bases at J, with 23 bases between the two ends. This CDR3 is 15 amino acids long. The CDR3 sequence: CASSPNGGTAVGQFF. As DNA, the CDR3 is TGTGCCAGCAGTCCTAATGGGGGGACTGCCGTTGGGCAGTTCTTC.

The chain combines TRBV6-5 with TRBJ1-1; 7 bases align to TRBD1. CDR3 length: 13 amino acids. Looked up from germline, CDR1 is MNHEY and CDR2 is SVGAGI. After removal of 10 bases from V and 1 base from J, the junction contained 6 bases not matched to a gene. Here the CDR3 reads CATVGGRNTEAFF. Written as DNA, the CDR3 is TGTGCCACGGTAGGGGGCCGGAACACTGAAGCTTTCTTT.

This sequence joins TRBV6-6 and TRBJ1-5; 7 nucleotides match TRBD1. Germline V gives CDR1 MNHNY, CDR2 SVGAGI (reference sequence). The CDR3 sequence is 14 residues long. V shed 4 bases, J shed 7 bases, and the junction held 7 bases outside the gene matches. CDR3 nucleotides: TGTGCCAGCAGTTCATGGACAGGAGGCCAGCCCCAGCATTTT. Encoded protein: CASSSWTGGQPQHF.

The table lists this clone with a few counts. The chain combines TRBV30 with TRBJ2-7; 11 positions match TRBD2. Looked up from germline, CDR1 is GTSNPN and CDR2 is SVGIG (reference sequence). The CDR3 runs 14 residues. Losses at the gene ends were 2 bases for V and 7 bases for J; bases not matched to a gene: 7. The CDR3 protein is CAWSLAGGSWEQYF. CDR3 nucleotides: TGTGCCTGGAGTCTAGCGGGAGGTTCGTGGGAGCAGTACTTC.